Reported below is one TCR beta chain. Looked up from germline, CDR1 is MGHRA and CDR2 is YSYEKL. V lost 3 bases and J 3 bases, leaving 19 bases between the germline ends. The CDR3 runs to 17 residues. This sample is drawn from a study of cytomegalovirus exposure and HLA in healthy donors. The PCR ran on 60 Vbeta and 13 Jbeta primers. Method: immunoSEQ multiplex PCR; TCRdb's copy keeps in-frame clones and lacks some. This table has 130,000 or so clones, roughly 88% appearing once. The chain is built from TRBV4-1 and TRBJ2-3; D possibly corresponds to TRBD1 (5 bases). This TCR was sampled from a woman aged 18-29 years in good health and CMV-seropositive. The sample consisted of PBMCs. The CDR3 DNA reads TGCGCCAGCAGCCATAAACTCGACAGCCTATTAACAGATACGCAGTATTTT. It is translated as CASSHKLDSLLTDTQYF.